This T cell receptor beta chain came from a study of beta chain features in type 1 diabetes. Looked up from germline, CDR1 is GTSNPN and CDR2 is SVGIG (reference sequence). This CDR3 comprises 14 residues. V lost 6 bases to trimming and J lost 3 bases, with 17 bases between them. Study conclusions and caveats: Within each of all four CD4+ subsets, Type 1 diabetes patients had TCRB CDR3s that were moderately but significantly shorter. Cells with high TCR expression could be over-represented when cDNA is sequenced.

The entirety of the isolated RNA underwent reverse transcription, so expressed TCRB transcripts were sequenced. TCRdb's copy holds only in-frame clones and misses some; the assay was immunoSEQ multiplex PCR. The sample records under 300,000 clones, about 23% being singletons. As concerns this clone: Its specificity is unknown.

The J gene is TRBJ1-2, the V gene TRBV30; maybe TRBD1 (6 bases). The source is a woman in her 30s with type 1 diabetes. The sample was naive CD4+ T cells from blood. The CDR3 is CACNRDTGDYGYTF. Here the CDR3 DNA reads TGTGCCTGCAACCGGGACACCGGGGACTATGGCTACACCTTC. Full variable domain (remainder filled in from reference TRBV30 and TRBJ1-2): SQTIHQWPATLVQPVGSPLSLECTVEGTSNPNLYWYRQAAGRGLQLLFYSVGIGQISSEVPQNLSASRPQDRQFILSSKKLLLSDSGFYLCACNRDTGDYGYTFGSGTRLTVV.